The 20 T cell receptor beta chains reported below all come from one sample, sequenced in a study of cytomegalovirus exposure and HLA in healthy donors. The PCR contained 60 Vbeta and 13 Jbeta primers. Assay used: immunoSEQ multiplex PCR; TCRdb lists only in-frame clones, some missing. This sample has 150,000 to 180,000 clones, with about 74% found just once. Sequencing was carried out using PBMCs. Receptor source: a woman between 40 and 50 years old in good health and CMV-seronegative.

The genes are TRBV7-8 and TRBJ1-2, with a weak D call TRBD1 (6 bases). Trimming cost V 5 bases and J 7 bases, with 17 bases left between them. The CDR3 has 14 residues. CDR1 and CDR2 (germline): SGHVS, FQNEAQ. CDR3 DNA: TGTGCCAGCAGCACTAACAACAGGGATCGTGGCTACACCTTC. Protein sequence: CASSTNNRDRGYTF.

This chain connects TRBV10-3 to TRBJ2-3; the match to TRBD1 covers 10 bases. The CDR3 runs 15 residues. Losses at the gene ends were 6 bases for V and 1 base for J; bases not matched to a gene: 4. Per germline, CDR1 ENHRY and CDR2 SYGVKD. The DNA of the CDR3 is TGTGCCATCAGACTAGGGACAGGGGGCACAGATACGCAGTATTTT. Residues: CAIRLGTGGTDTQYF.

The chain links TRBV7-9 to TRBJ1-2, with TRBD1 identical over 11 bases. This CDR3 spans 15 amino acids. Germline trimming cut 6 bases from V and 7 bases from J; bases unmatched to any gene: 10. From germline, CDR1 is SEHNR and CDR2 FQNEAQ (reference sequence). The DNA for the CDR3 is TGTGCCAGCAGTTTCGAAGGACAGGGGGCGTCTGGCTACACCTTC. It codes for CASSFEGQGASGYTF. Full variable domain (outside the CDR3, taken from reference TRBV7-9 and TRBJ1-2): DTGVSQNPRHKITKRGQNVTFRCDPISEHNRLYWYRQTLGQGPEFLTYFQNEAQLEKSRLLSDRFSAERPKGSFSTLEIQRTEQGDSAMYLCASSFEGQGASGYTFGSGTRLTVV.

This sequence joins TRBV2 and TRBJ2-3; 8 nucleotides match TRBD1. Trimming removed 3 bases from V and 4 bases from J; junction bases left unmatched: 6. Germline V lookup: CDR1 SNHLY, CDR2 FYNNEI. This CDR3 contains 15 residues. CDR3 coding DNA: TGTGCCAGCAGTGATCCAGGGGGCGTCTCAGATACGCAGTATTTT. As protein: CASSDPGGVSDTQYF.

V is TRBV6-5 and J is TRBJ1-1; the D gene is possibly TRBD1 (6 bases). The V gene lost 5 bases and the J gene lost 4 bases, with 11 bases spanning the gap. CDR3 size: 13 residues. Germline V lookup: CDR1 MNHEY, CDR2 SVGAGI. CDR3 coding DNA: TGTGCCAGCAGTCGAACAGGGATCACTGAAGCTTTCTTT. It codes for CASSRTGITEAFF.

The chain recombines TRBV14 with TRBJ2-2; TRBD1 is a possible D gene (6 bases). The V gene lost 4 bases and the J gene lost 7 bases, with 13 bases spanning the gap. The germline V gene has CDR1 SGHDN and CDR2 FVKESK. The CDR3 loop spans 14 amino acids. In DNA, the CDR3 is TGTGCCAGCAGCCCGTCAGGGGTGTACGGGGAGCTGTTTTTT. The encoded protein is CASSPSGVYGELFF. Variable domain in full (rest from reference TRBV14 and TRBJ2-2): EAGVTQFPSHSVIEKGQTVTLRCDPISGHDNLYWYRRVMGKEIKFLLHFVKESKQDESGMPNNRFLAERTGGTYSTLKVQPAELEDSGVYFCASSPSGVYGELFFGEGSRLTVL.

This rearrangement joins TRBV6-4 to TRBJ2-3; D possibly corresponds to TRBD2 (5 bases). The CDR3 sequence is 15 residues long. V dropped 4 bases and J dropped 4 bases, with 15 bases sitting between them. CDR1 MRHNA and CDR2 SNTAGT come from the germline V gene. The CDR3 DNA reads as TGTGCCAGCAGTGTGCTAGGAGGTACCGCAGATACGCAGTATTTT. This encodes CASSVLGGTADTQYF.

V is TRBV28 and J is TRBJ1-2, with a possible D match to TRBD1 (6 bases). The germline V and J ends were trimmed by 3 bases and 4 bases, with 9 bases remaining between them. Germline-derived CDR1 and CDR2 are MDHEN and SYDVKM. The CDR3 covers 13 residues. The CDR3 loop is CASSFSRGYGYTF. CDR3 DNA: TGTGCCAGCAGTTTCAGCAGGGGCTATGGCTACACCTTC.

The chain recombines TRBV7-9 with TRBJ1-5; D may be TRBD1 (6 bases). Germline-derived CDR1 and CDR2 are SEHNR and FQNEAQ (reference sequence). The CDR3 sequence is 14 residues long. The V end lost 5 bases, the J end lost 2 bases, and 10 bases lay between the germline ends. In DNA form, the CDR3 reads TGTGCCAGCAGCGAGGGACATGGCAATCAGCCCCAGCATTTT. Protein product: CASSEGHGNQPQHF.

J is TRBJ1-1 and V is TRBV5-6, with a tentative D call TRBD1 (5 bases). Trimming took off 2 bases at V and 4 bases at J, with 9 bases between the two ends. CDR1 is SGHDT, CDR2 YYEEEE, per germline. CDR3 length: 13 amino acids. The DNA of the CDR3 is TGTGCCAGCAGCTTCGCAGGGCCCACTGAAGCTTTCTTT. Its protein product is CASSFAGPTEAFF.

This clone was seen a handful of times. V gene TRBV19 combines with J gene TRBJ2-3; 9 nucleotides agree with TRBD2. V shed 1 base and J 2 bases; nucleotides not matched to a gene: 7. This CDR3 region has 17 residues. Germline loops: CDR1 LNHDA, CDR2 SQIVND (reference sequence). CDR3 sequence (DNA): TGTGCCAGTAGTATAGGAGGCGGGGGGGCGTTCACAGATACGCAGTATTTT. Translating it yields CASSIGGGGAFTDTQYF.

This clone was detected only a few times. The rearrangement joins TRBV4-1 to TRBJ2-7, with a possible D match to TRBD2 (6 bases). The CDR3 runs 19 residues. V lost 3 bases and J 4 bases, leaving 28 bases between the germline ends. Per the germline V gene, CDR1 is MGHRA and CDR2 is YSYEKL. The DNA of the CDR3 is TGCGCCAGCAGCCAGTCCTCGTGGGTTTACGGGCGGGAATCATACGAGCAGTACTTC. Protein sequence: CASSQSSWVYGRESYEQYF.

This clone was observed a single time. The rearrangement uses TRBV5-1 and TRBJ1-1, with D possibly TRBD1 on 6 matching bases. The CDR3 is 15 amino acids. V was clipped by 3 bases and J by 4 bases, with 16 bases between them. Germline CDR1 and CDR2: SGHRS and YFSETQ. CDR3 loop: CASSSNTRGATEAFF. CDR3 DNA sequence: TGCGCCAGCAGCTCGAATACCCGGGGGGCCACTGAAGCTTTCTTT.

The genes are TRBV5-8 and TRBJ1-2; TRBD1 might be the D (5 bases). The CDR3 has 13 amino acids. Deletions cut 5 bases from V and 5 bases from J, with 13 bases between. The germline CDR1 and CDR2 sequences are SGHTS and YDEGEE. In DNA form, the CDR3 reads TGTGCCAGCAGGGTCTCGCGGGGGTATGGCTACACCTTC. Encoded protein: CASRVSRGYGYTF.

This chain uses TRBV5-4 with TRBJ2-5, with TRBD1 as a possible D gene (5 bases). CDR3 size: 13 residues. In germline, CDR1 is SGHNT, CDR2 YYREEE (reference sequence). With 4 bases removed from V and 5 bases from J, the gap between germline ends came to 12 bases. The CDR3 reads CASSDSQRETQYF. The CDR3 coding sequence is TGTGCCAGCAGCGACAGCCAGAGGGAGACCCAGTACTTC.

CDR3 DNA sequence: TGTGCCAGTAGTGAGGGGGACGAGCAGTACTTC. This gives the protein CASSEGDEQYF. This chain links TRBV19 with TRBJ2-7, with D maybe TRBD1 (6 bases). Germline values: CDR1 LNHDA, CDR2 SQIVND (reference sequence). The CDR3 extends over 11 amino acids. Trimming removed 5 bases at V and 5 bases at J, with 7 bases between.

The gene calls are TRBV7-9 and TRBJ2-5; perhaps TRBD2 as D (7 bases). Germline V gives CDR1 SEHNR, CDR2 FQNEAQ (reference sequence). The ends were cut back, 5 bases at V and 7 bases at J, with 23 bases in the middle. The CDR3 loop spans 16 amino acids. DNA for the CDR3: TGTGCCAGCAGCCATCCTCGGGGGGCCGGTAAAAGGACCCAGTACTTC. Amino acid sequence: CASSHPRGAGKRTQYF.

The chain combines TRBV7-8 with TRBJ1-5; D is ambiguous. The CDR3 has 15 residues. V lost 5 bases and J lost 0, with 11 bases in between. Germline V gives CDR1 SGHVS, CDR2 FQNEAQ. CDR3 region: CASSRTHNSNQPQHF. CDR3 bases: TGTGCCAGCAGCCGTACACACAATAGCAATCAGCCCCAGCATTTT.

This rearrangement joins TRBV13 to TRBJ2-7, with 13 bases fitting TRBD2. The germline V gene encodes CDR1 PRHDT and CDR2 FYEKMQ (reference sequence). This CDR3 has 15 amino acids. With 3 bases clipped from V and 3 bases from J, the junction kept 2 bases outside the gene matches. The CDR3 sequence is CASSLGLAGFYEQYF. CDR3 coding DNA: TGTGCCAGCAGCTTGGGACTAGCGGGATTCTACGAGCAGTACTTC.

The V gene is TRBV5-1, the J gene TRBJ2-1, with TRBD2 matching over 8 bases. This CDR3 comprises 15 residues. CDR1 SGHRS and CDR2 YFSETQ come from the germline V gene. Losses at the gene ends were 4 bases for V and 6 bases for J; bases not matched to a gene: 9. Here the CDR3 DNA reads TGCGCCAGCAGCCGTAGCGGGACTAGGGGCAATGAGCAGTTCTTC. Translating gives CASSRSGTRGNEQFF. The full variable domain, rest sourced from reference TRBV5-1 and TRBJ2-1, is KAGVTQTPRYLIKTRGQQVTLSCSPISGHRSVSWYQQTPGQGLQFLFEYFSETQRNKGNFPGRFSGRQFSNSRSEMNVSTLELGDSALYLCASSRSGTRGNEQFFGPGTRLTVL.